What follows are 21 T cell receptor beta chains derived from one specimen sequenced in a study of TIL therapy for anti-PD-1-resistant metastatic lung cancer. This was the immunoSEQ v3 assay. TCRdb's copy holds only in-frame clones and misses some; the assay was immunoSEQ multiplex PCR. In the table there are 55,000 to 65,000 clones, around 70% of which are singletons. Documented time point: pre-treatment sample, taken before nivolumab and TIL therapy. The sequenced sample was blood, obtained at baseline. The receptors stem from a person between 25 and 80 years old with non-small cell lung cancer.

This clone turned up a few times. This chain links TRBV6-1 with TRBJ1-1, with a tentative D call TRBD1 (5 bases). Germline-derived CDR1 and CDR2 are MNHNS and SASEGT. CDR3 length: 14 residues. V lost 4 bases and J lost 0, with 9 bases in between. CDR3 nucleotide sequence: TGTGCCAGCAGTGTACAGGCTATGAACACTGAAGCTTTCTTT. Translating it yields CASSVQAMNTEAFF.

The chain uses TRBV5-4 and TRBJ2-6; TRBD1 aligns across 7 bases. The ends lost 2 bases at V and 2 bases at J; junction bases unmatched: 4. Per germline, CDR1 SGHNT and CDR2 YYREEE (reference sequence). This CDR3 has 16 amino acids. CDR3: CASSLAQGAGANVLTF. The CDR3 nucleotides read TGTGCCAGCAGCTTAGCCCAGGGGGCTGGGGCCAACGTCCTGACTTTC.

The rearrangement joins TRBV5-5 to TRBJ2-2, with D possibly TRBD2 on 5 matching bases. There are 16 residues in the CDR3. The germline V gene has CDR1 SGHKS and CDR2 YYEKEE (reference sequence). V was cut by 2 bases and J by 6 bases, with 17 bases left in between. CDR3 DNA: TGTGCCAGCAGCTTTGGTCTAGCCTTTTCCCCCGGGGAGCTGTTTTTT. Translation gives CASSFGLAFSPGELFF.

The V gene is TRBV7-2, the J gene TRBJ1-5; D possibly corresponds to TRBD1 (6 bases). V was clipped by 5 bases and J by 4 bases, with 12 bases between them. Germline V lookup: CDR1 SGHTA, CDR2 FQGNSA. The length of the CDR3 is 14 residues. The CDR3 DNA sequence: TGTGCCAGCAGCCTCGCCGGGACAAATCAGCCCCAGCATTTT. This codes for CASSLAGTNQPQHF.

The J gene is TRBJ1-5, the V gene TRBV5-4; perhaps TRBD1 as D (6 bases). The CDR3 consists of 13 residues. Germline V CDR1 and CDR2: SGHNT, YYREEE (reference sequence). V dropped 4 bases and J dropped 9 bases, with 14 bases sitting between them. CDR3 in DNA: TGTGCCAGCAGCGTTGGGGGCGGACTGCCCCAGCATTTT. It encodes CASSVGGGLPQHF.

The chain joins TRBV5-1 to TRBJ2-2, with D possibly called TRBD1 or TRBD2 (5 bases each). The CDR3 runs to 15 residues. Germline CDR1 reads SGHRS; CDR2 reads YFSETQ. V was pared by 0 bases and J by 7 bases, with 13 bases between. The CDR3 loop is CASSLAADGGGELFF. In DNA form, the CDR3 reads TGCGCCAGCAGCTTGGCAGCGGATGGGGGCGGGGAGCTGTTTTTT.

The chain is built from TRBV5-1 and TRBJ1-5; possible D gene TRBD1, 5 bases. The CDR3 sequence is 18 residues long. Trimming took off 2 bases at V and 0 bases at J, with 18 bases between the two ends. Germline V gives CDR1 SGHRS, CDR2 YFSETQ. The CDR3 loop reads CASSFRVRAPGSNQPQHF. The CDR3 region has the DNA TGCGCCAGCAGCTTTAGAGTCAGGGCTCCGGGTAGCAATCAGCCCCAGCATTTT.

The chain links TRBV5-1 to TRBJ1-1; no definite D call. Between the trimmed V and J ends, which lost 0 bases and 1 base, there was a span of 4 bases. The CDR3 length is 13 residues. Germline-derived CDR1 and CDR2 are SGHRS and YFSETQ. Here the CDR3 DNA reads TGCGCCAGCAGCTTGGATGAGAACACTGAAGCTTTCTTT. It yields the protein CASSLDENTEAFF.

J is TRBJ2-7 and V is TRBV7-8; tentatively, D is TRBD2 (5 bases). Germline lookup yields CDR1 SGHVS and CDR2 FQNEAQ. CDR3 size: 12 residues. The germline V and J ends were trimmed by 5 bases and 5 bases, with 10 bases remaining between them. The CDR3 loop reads CASSPRADEQYF. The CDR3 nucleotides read TGTGCCAGCAGCCCCAGAGCGGACGAGCAGTACTTC.

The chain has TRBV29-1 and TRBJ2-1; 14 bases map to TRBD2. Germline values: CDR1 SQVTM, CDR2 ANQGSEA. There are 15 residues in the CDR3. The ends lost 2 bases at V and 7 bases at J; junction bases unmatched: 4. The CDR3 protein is CSVETGLAGVNEQFF. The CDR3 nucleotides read TGCAGCGTTGAAACGGGACTAGCGGGGGTAAATGAGCAGTTCTTC.

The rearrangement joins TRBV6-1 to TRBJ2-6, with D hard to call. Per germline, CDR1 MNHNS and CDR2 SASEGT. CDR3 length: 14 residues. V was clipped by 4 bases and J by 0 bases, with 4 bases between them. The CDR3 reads CASSAPSGANVLTF. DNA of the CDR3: TGTGCCAGCAGTGCACCCTCTGGGGCCAACGTCCTGACTTTC.

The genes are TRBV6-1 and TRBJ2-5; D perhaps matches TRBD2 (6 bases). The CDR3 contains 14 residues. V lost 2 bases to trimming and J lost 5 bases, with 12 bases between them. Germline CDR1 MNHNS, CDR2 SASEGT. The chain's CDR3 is CASSEWGGLETQYF. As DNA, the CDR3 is TGTGCCAGCAGTGAATGGGGAGGTTTGGAGACCCAGTACTTC.

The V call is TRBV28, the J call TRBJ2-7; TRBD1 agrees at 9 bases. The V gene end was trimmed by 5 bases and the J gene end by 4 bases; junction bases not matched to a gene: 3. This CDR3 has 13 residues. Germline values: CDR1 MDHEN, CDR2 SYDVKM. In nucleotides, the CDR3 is TGTGCCAGCAGTAACAGGGGGCTTTACGAGCAGTACTTC. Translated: CASSNRGLYEQYF.

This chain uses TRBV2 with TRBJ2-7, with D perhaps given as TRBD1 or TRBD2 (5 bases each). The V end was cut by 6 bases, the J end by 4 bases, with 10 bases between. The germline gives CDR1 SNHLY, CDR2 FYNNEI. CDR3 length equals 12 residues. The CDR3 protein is CASSRDGYEQYF. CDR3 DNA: TGTGCCAGCAGCCGGGACGGATACGAGCAGTACTTC.

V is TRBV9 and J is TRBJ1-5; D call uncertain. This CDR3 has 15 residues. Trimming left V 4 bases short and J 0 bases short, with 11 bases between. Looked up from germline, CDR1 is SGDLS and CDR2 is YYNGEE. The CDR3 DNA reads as TGTGCCAGCAGCCCGGGTCCGTATAGCAATCAGCCCCAGCATTTT. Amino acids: CASSPGPYSNQPQHF.

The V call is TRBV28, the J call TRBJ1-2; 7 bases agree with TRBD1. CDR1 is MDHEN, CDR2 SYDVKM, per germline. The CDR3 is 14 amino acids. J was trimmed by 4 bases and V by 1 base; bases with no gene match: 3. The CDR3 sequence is CASSLSDRAYGYTF. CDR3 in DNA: TGTGCCAGCAGTTTATCCGACAGGGCCTATGGCTACACCTTC.

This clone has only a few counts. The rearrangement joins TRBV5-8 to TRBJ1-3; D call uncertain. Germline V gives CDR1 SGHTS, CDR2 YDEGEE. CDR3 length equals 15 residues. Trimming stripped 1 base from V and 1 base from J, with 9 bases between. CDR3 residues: CASSLRDFSGNTIYF. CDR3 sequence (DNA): TGTGCCAGCAGCTTGAGGGATTTTTCTGGAAACACCATATATTTT.

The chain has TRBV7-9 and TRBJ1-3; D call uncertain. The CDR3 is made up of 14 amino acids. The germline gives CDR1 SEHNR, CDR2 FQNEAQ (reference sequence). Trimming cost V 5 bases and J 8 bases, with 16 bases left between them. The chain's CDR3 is CASSLSPPGDTIYF. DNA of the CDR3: TGTGCCAGCAGCCTTAGTCCCCCCGGCGACACCATATATTTT.

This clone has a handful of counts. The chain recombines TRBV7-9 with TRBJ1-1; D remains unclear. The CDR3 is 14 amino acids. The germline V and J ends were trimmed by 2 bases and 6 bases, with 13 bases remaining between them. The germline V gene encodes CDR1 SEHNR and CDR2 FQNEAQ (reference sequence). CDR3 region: CASSLPGGPAEAFF. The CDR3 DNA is TGTGCCAGCAGCTTACCCGGTGGCCCTGCTGAAGCTTTCTTT. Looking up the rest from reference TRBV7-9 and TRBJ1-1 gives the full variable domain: DTGVSQNPRHKITKRGQNVTFRCDPISEHNRLYWYRQTLGQGPEFLTYFQNEAQLEKSRLLSDRFSAERPKGSFSTLEIQRTEQGDSAMYLCASSLPGGPAEAFFGQGTRLTVV.

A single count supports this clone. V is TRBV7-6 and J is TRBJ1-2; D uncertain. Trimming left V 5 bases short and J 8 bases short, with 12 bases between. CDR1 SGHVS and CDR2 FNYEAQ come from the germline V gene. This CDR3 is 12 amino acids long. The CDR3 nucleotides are TGTGCCAGCAGCCGGCTAAGGATCGGCTACACCTTC. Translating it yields CASSRLRIGYTF. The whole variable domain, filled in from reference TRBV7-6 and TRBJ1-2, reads GAGVSQSPRYKVTKRGQDVALRCDPISGHVSLYWYRQALGQGPEFLTYFNYEAQQDKSGLPNDRFSAERPEGSISTLTIQRTEQRDSAMYRCASSRLRIGYTFGSGTRLTVV.

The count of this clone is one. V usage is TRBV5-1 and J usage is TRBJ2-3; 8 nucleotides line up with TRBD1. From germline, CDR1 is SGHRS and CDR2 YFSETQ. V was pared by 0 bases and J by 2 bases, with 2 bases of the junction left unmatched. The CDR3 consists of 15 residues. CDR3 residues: CASSLGDRSTDTQYF. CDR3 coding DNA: TGCGCCAGCAGCTTGGGGGACAGGTCCACAGATACGCAGTATTTT.